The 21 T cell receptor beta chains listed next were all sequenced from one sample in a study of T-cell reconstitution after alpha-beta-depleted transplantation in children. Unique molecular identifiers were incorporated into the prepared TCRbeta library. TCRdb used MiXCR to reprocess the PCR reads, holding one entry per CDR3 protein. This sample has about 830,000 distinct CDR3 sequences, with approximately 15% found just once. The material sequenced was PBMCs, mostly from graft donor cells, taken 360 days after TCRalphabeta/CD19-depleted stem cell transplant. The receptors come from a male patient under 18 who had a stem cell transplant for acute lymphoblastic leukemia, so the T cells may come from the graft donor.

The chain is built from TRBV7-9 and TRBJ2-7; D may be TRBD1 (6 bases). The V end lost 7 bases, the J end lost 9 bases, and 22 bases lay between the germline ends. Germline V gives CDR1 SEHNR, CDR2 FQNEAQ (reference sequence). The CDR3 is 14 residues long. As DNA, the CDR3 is TGTGCCAGCACCGTTCCGGGACACCTTGAGGGGCAGTACTTC. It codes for CASTVPGHLEGQYF.

The CDR3 protein is CASSEAGLALYNEQFF. CDR3 bases: TGTGCCAGCAGTGAGGCGGGACTAGCGCTCTACAATGAGCAGTTCTTC. This chain uses TRBV2 with TRBJ2-1; 10 positions match TRBD2. Trimming removed 3 bases from V and 3 bases from J; junction bases left unmatched: 5. The CDR3 contains 16 residues. Germline V gene sequence: CDR1 SNHLY, CDR2 FYNNEI.

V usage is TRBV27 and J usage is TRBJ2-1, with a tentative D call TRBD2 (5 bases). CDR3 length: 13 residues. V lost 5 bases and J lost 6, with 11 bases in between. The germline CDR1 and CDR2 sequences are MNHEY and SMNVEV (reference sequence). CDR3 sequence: CASSGLPFNEQFF. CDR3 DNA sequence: TGTGCCAGCAGTGGACTCCCCTTCAATGAGCAGTTCTTC.

The CDR3 spells CASSPRLAGGEFF. In DNA, the CDR3 is TGTGCCAGCAGCCCAAGACTAGCGGGAGGGGAATTCTTC. The chain combines TRBV3-1 with TRBJ2-1; 14 bases agree with TRBD2. Germline assignment: CDR1 LGHDT and CDR2 YNNKEL (reference sequence). The CDR3 is 13 amino acids. Unmatched junction bases numbered 6, after V lost 4 bases and J lost 16 bases.

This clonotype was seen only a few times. The CDR3 here is CASSPQTGENQPQHF. The CDR3 DNA reads as TGTGCCAGCAGCCCTCAGACAGGGGAAAATCAGCCCCAGCATTTT. The chain joins TRBV7-2 to TRBJ1-5, with TRBD1 matching 8 bases. Trimming at V came to 5 bases and at J to 4 bases, leaving 7 bases not matched to a gene. The CDR3 is 15 amino acids. Germline assignment: CDR1 SGHTA and CDR2 FQGNSA.

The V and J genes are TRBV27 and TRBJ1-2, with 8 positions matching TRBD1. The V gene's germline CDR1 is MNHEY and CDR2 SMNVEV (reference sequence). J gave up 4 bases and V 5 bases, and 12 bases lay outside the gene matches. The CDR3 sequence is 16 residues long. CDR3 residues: CASSLAPGQEGYGYTF. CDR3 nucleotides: TGTGCCAGCAGTCTTGCGCCGGGACAGGAGGGCTATGGCTACACCTTC.

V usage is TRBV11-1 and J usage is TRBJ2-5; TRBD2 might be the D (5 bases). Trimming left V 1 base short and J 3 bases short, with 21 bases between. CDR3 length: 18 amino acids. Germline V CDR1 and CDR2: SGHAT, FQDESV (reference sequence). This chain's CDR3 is CASSLEVWETSWEETQYF. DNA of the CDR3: TGTGCCAGCAGCTTAGAAGTGTGGGAGACCTCTTGGGAAGAGACCCAGTACTTC.

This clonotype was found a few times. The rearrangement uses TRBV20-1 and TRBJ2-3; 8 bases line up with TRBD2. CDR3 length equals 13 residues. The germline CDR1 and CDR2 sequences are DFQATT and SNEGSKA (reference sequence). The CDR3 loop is CIPSAGGIDTQYF. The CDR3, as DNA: TGCATTCCATCGGCGGGGGGAATAGATACGCAGTATTTT.

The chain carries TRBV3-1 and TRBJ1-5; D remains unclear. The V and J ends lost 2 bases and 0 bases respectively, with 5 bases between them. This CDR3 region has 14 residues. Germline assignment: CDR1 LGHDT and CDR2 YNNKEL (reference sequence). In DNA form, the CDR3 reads TGTGCCAGCAGCCAAAGACATAGCAATCAGCCCCAGCATTTT. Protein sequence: CASSQRHSNQPQHF.

The CDR3 DNA is TGTGCCAGCAGTTTAAGTTCCGTGGTGAGCTCTGGAAACACCATATATTTT. Protein sequence: CASSLSSVVSSGNTIYF. The chain joins TRBV12-3 or TRBV12-4 to TRBJ1-3, with unresolved D. This CDR3 comprises 17 residues. V was pared by 2 bases and J by 0 bases, with 14 bases between.

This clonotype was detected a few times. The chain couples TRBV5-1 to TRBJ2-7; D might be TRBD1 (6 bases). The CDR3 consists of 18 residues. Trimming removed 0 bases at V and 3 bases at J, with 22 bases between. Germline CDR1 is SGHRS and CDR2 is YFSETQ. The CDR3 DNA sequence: TGCGCCAGCAGCTTGGGTTGGACCTCCTTCGGGACACTCTACGAGCAGTACTTC. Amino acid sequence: CASSLGWTSFGTLYEQYF.

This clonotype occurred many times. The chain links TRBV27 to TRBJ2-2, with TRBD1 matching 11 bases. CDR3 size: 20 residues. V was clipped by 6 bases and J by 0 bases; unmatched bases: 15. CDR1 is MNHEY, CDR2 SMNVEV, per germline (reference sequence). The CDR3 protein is CASSTPVMRDRGTNTGELFF. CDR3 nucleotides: TGTGCCAGCAGCACCCCTGTGATGAGGGACAGGGGGACGAACACCGGGGAGCTGTTTTTT.

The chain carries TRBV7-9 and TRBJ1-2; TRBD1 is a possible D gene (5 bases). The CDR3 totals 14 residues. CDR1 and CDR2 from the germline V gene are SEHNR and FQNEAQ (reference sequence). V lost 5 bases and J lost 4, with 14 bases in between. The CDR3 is CASSTATAIYGYTF. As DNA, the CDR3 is TGTGCCAGCAGCACTGCGACAGCGATCTATGGCTACACCTTC. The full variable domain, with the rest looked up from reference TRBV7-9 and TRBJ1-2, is DTGVSQNPRHKITKRGQNVTFRCDPISEHNRLYWYRQTLGQGPEFLTYFQNEAQLEKSRLLSDRFSAERPKGSFSTLEIQRTEQGDSAMYLCASSTATAIYGYTFGSGTRLTVV.

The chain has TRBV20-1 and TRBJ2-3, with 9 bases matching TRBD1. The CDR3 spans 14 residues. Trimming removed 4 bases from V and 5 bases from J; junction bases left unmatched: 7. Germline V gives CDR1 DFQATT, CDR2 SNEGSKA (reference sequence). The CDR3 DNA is TGCAGTGCTATTACAGGGGGCGGTGAAGATACGCAGTATTTT. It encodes CSAITGGGEDTQYF.

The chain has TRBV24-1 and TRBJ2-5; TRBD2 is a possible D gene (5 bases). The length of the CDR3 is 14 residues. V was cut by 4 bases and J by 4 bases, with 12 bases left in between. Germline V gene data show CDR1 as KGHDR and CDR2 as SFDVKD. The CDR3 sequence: CATSDGDRGETQYF. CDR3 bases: TGTGCCACCAGTGACGGTGACCGGGGAGAGACCCAGTACTTC.

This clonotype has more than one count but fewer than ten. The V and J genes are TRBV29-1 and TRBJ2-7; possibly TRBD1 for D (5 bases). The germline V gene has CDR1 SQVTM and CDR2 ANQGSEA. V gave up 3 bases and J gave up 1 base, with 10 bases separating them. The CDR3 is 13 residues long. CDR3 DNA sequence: TGCAGCGTTGATTGGTCAGGGTCCTACGAGCAGTACTTC. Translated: CSVDWSGSYEQYF.

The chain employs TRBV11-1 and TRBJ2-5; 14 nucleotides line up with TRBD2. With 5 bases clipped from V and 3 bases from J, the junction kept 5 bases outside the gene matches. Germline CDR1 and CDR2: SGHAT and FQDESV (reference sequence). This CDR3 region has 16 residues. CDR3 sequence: CASSDSGLAGEETQYF. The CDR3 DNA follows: TGTGCCAGCAGCGACTCGGGACTAGCGGGAGAAGAGACCCAGTACTTC.

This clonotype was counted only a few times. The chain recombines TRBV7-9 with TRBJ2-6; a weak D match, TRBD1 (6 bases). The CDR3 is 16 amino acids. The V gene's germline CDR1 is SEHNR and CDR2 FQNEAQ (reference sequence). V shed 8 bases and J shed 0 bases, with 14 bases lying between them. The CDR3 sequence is CASSDRLASGANVLTF. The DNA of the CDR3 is TGTGCCAGCTCAGACAGGCTAGCCTCTGGGGCCAACGTCCTGACTTTC.

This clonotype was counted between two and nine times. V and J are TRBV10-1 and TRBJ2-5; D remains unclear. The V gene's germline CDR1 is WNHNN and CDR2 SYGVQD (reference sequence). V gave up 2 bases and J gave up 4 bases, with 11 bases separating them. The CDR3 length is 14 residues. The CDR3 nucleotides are TGCGCCAGCAGTGAGAGCCGCGGAGCAGAGACCCAGTACTTC. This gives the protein CASSESRGAETQYF.

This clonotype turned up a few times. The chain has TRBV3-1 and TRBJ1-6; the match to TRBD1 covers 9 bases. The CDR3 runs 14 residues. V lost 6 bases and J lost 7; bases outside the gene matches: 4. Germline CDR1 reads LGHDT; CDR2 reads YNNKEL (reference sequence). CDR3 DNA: TGTGCCAGCAGACTAGGACAGGGGAATTCACCCCTCCACTTT. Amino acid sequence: CASRLGQGNSPLHF. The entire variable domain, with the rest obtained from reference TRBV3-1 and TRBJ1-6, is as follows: DTAVSQTPKYLVTQMGNDKSIKCEQNLGHDTMYWYKQDSKKFLKIMFSYNNKELIINETVPNRFSPKSPDKAHLNLHINSLELGDSAVYFCASRLGQGNSPLHFGNGTRLTVT.

In DNA form, the CDR3 reads TGCGCCAGCAGGGGGGTTGAGTCGACGGTGGCCGGGGAGCTGTTTTTT. It yields the protein CASRGVESTVAGELFF. The chain couples TRBV5-1 to TRBJ2-2; tentatively, D is TRBD1 or TRBD2 (5 bases each). Looked up from germline, CDR1 is SGHRS and CDR2 is YFSETQ. Trimming took 5 bases from V and 6 from J, leaving 20 bases between them. This CDR3 spans 16 amino acids.